The text below deals with one T cell receptor (beta chain). The sample holds many counts of this clonotype. The clone's antigen remains unknown. Base qualities are not provided; no much larger clone lies one nucleotide away. These data are taken from a study of identical twins (dated by TCRdb to 2016 to 2017). Regarding the study in general: To test whether fetal clonotypes persist, the study used deep sequencing on TCR alpha and beta repertoires from monozygotic twins, unrelated adults of various ages, and cord blood. Replicate twin experiments were performed at different times using different library preparation protocols to rule out contamination. Here is what the overall study found, with its caveats: A weaker excess of twin sharing was found in beta out-of-frame sequences because the signal-to-noise ratio was lowered by fewer shared sequences. Because the same donors could not be followed over many years, the conclusions relied on cross-sectional statistical analysis. Out-of-frame TCR alpha sharing in monozygotic twins was systematically underestimated by recombination models, whereas sharing between unrelated individuals was in agreement with the recombination models. Abundant cord blood beta clonotypes carried fewer insertions; young adult naive repertoires showed a weaker similar trend, while memory repertoires showed none. Compared with coincidental sharing between unrelated individuals, an excess of low generation-probability sequences was observed among out-of-frame TCR alpha sequences shared between twins. Invariant T cells such as MAIT and iNKT could partly confound zero-insertion analyses, though diverse VJ usage argued against this for most clonotypes.

Every donor in the study was a healthy Caucasian. The researchers also sequenced three unrelated adults who were not twins: a male aged 18 to 29, a male aged 50 to 60, and a female aged 50 to 60. Miltenyi CD45RO+ enrichment and human naive T-cell isolation kits were used to isolate memory (CD45RO+) and naive T cells from PBMC. Library construction relied on 5' RACE. Sequencing relied on an Illumina HiSeq 2000. Template switching introduced a universal primer binding site; the final cDNA contained a unique molecular identifier, enabling accurate counting of TCR cDNA molecules. First-strand cDNA for TCR alpha and beta chains was synthesized from specific primers in the conserved constant-segment region. Each cDNA library was double barcoded, with a SMART-Mk sample barcode plus Illumina barcodes, to control for contamination. TruSeq adapter sequences along with Illumina sample barcodes were introduced in two successive PCR steps. Sequencing of the TCR alpha and beta cDNA libraries was done on the Illumina HiSeq platform using custom primers. As for the authors' bioinformatics: MiGEC was used to process raw reads and extract unique molecular identifiers, and MiXCR was used to find CDR3 positions. For each individual, recombination models were inferred using an EM algorithm with the repgenHMM and IGoR tools. Shared clonotype analysis was performed with the tcR package in R, normalizing sharing by the product of cloneset sizes. To study raw recombination without the effects of thymic and clonal selection, out-of-frame nonproductive sequences were analyzed. The public reads were reanalyzed by TCRdb: fastp trimming at Q25, MiXCR alignment, in-frame beta chains only. Every CDR3 protein is listed once, alongside the most common genes and DNA of its rows. The V and J calls, along with clone size, are taken from TCRdb and not from the paper's own processing. Present in this sample are about 690,000 distinct CDR3 sequences, roughly 6.2% of which were seen just once. The leading ten clones occupy roughly 1.6% of the sample.

Including the terminal cysteine and phenylalanine, the CDR3 comprises 16 residues. This entry keeps only the CDR3 DNA: 48 bases, framed from base 1. CDR1 and CDR2 (MNHEY, SVGEGT) derive from the germline V gene. V and J lose 0 bases and 1 base, and a span of 10 bases separates them. Sequenced material: naive T cells sorted from blood. This specimen's cell subset or site label, interpreted: cells isolated with a human naive T-cell isolation kit. The receptor chain draws on TRBV6-2 or TRBV6-3 and TRBJ2-1; a weak D assignment points to TRBD2 (5 bases agree). The receptor's source is a man aged 18 to 35 in good health. The DNA sequence follows: TGTGCCAGCAGTTACTCGAAGGACTCATCCTACAATGAGCAGTTCTTC. Translated, this is CASSYSKDSSYNEQFF.